These 21 T cell receptor beta chains were all obtained from the same sample, sequenced in a study of T-cell reconstitution after alpha-beta-depleted transplantation in children. A library of TCRbeta sequences, prepared with unique molecular identifiers, was generated. One entry per CDR3 protein results from TCRdb running MiXCR on the PCR reads. The sample lists some 640,000 distinct CDR3 sequences, over 15% seen once, with approximately 1% in the top ten. The sequencing used PBMCs from the stem cell graft donor, collected from the stem cell graft. The receptors shown here come from a human donor who donated a stem cell graft to a child with acute myeloid leukemia.

This sequence joins TRBV6-1 and TRBJ2-5, with D maybe TRBD2 (6 bases). The CDR3 runs 13 residues. Trimming took off 7 bases at V and 4 bases at J, with 13 bases between the two ends. Germline V CDR1 and CDR2: MNHNS, SASEGT. CDR3 in amino acids: CASKLQGGETQYF. CDR3 in DNA: TGTGCCAGCAAACTCCAGGGAGGAGAGACCCAGTACTTC.

Remarks on this clonotype: A much larger clone is a single base away; this may be a read error. DNA for the CDR3: TGCAGTGCTAGAAGGACAGGGGGGAACACTGAAGCTTTCTTT. Its protein is CSARRTGGNTEAFF. The chain employs TRBV20-1 and TRBJ1-1; 10 positions agree with TRBD1. Germline values: CDR1 DFQATT, CDR2 SNEGSKA (reference sequence). V gave up 2 bases and J gave up 1 base; unmatched junction bases: 1. The CDR3 sequence is 14 residues long.

This clonotype was observed at least ten times. For the CDR3, the DNA is TGCAGTGCACGGAGCGGAGGCATTTTTAGCGAGCAGTACGTC. Translated: CSARSGGIFSEQYV. This chain uses TRBV20-1 with TRBJ2-7; maybe TRBD2 (5 bases). The CDR3 loop spans 14 amino acids. Between the trimmed V and J ends, which lost 6 bases and 6 bases, there was a span of 21 bases. Germline V gives CDR1 DFQATT, CDR2 SNEGSKA (reference sequence).

There are a few counts of this clonotype. The V and J genes are TRBV7-6 and TRBJ2-1; D remains ambiguous. The V end was cut by 8 bases, the J end by 4 bases, with 12 bases between. Germline V gives CDR1 SGHVS, CDR2 FNYEAQ. This CDR3 spans 13 amino acids. The CDR3 coding sequence is TGTGCCAGCCGCCGGGCCCTATACAATGAGCAGTTCTTC. Protein product: CASRRALYNEQFF.

The rearrangement links TRBV20-1 to TRBJ1-5; 7 positions match TRBD1. The CDR3 loop spans 13 amino acids. J gave up 1 base and V 6 bases, and 3 bases lay outside the gene matches. CDR1 and CDR2 from the germline V gene are DFQATT and SNEGSKA (reference sequence). The CDR3 DNA reads TGCAGTGCCGTGGACAGGAGCAATCAGCCCCAGCATTTT. Translated, it gives CSAVDRSNQPQHF.

This clonotype has a count of ten or more. The V gene is TRBV20-1, the J gene TRBJ1-1; maybe TRBD1 (5 bases). Trimming removed 3 bases from V and 0 bases from J, with 11 bases in between. CDR3 length equals 14 residues. Germline CDR1 DFQATT, CDR2 SNEGSKA (reference sequence). CDR3 sequence (DNA): TGCAGTGCTAGTGGCAGGGTCATGAACACTGAAGCTTTCTTT. Protein product: CSASGRVMNTEAFF.

This clonotype was found many times. The chain combines TRBV7-2 with TRBJ1-3; D is uncertain. CDR3 size: 13 residues. The V end lost 1 base, the J end lost 4 bases, and 5 bases lay between the germline ends. CDR1 and CDR2 from the germline V gene are SGHTA and FQGNSA. The DNA of the CDR3 is TGTGCCAGCAGCTTAGGTCGGGGAAACACCATATATTTT. Translated: CASSLGRGNTIYF.

V gene TRBV25-1 combines with J gene TRBJ2-2; D possibly corresponds to TRBD1 (6 bases). Per the germline V gene, CDR1 is MGHDK and CDR2 is SYGVNS. Trimming removed 3 bases from V and 6 bases from J, with 11 bases in between. The CDR3 length is 14 residues. The DNA for the CDR3 is TGTGCCAGCAGTGAGTACAGGGCGGCCGGGGAGCTGTTTTTT. Translated: CASSEYRAAGELFF. Based on the CDR3 plus reference TRBV25-1 and TRBJ2-2, the full variable domain is EADIYQTPRYLVIGTGKKITLECSQTMGHDKMYWYQQDPGMELHLIHYSYGVNSTEKGDLSSESTVSRIRTEHFPLTLESARPSHTSQYLCASSEYRAAGELFFGEGSRLTVL.

This clonotype was seen at least ten times. The rearrangement joins TRBV11-2 to TRBJ1-5; 11 nucleotides line up with TRBD1. This CDR3 comprises 19 residues. The junction had 12 bases not matched to a gene; V was cut back by 5 bases and J by 0 bases. Germline CDR1 SGHAT, CDR2 FQNNGV. Written as DNA, the CDR3 is TGTGCCAGCAGCCCGAGGGGGACAGGGGGTGGCTATAGCAATCAGCCCCAGCATTTT. This codes for CASSPRGTGGGYSNQPQHF.

V usage is TRBV13 and J usage is TRBJ1-1; D is ambiguous. This CDR3 is built from 12 residues. V gave up 4 bases and J gave up 7 bases, with 10 bases separating them. Germline CDR1 reads PRHDT; CDR2 reads FYEKMQ (reference sequence). The CDR3 bases are TGTGCCAGCAGCTCCCAGTGGGATGAAGCTTTCTTT. It specifies CASSSQWDEAFF. Supplemented by reference TRBV13 and TRBJ1-1, the full variable domain reads AAGVIQSPRHLIKEKRETATLKCYPIPRHDTVYWYQQGPGQDPQFLISFYEKMQSDKGSIPDRFSAQQFSDYHSELNMSSLELGDSALYFCASSSQWDEAFFGQGTRLTVV.

This clonotype was counted only a few times. The CDR3 bases are TGTGCCAGCAGTGAATTCAGAACAAGGGAATACCAAGAGACCCAGTACTTC. Translation: CASSEFRTREYQETQYF. V is TRBV25-1 and J is TRBJ2-5; D remains unclear. Germline CDR1 MGHDK, CDR2 SYGVNS. This CDR3 has 17 amino acids. V gave up 1 base and J gave up 0 bases, with 15 bases separating them.

The rearrangement links TRBV20-1 to TRBJ2-1; D may be TRBD2 (5 bases). V lost 3 bases and J lost 0, with 9 bases in between. There are 14 residues in the CDR3. Germline V CDR1 and CDR2: DFQATT, SNEGSKA (reference sequence). CDR3 DNA sequence: TGCAGTGCTAGCTCGGAGGACTCCTACAATGAGCAGTTCTTC. Its protein product is CSASSEDSYNEQFF.

This clonotype occurred many times. The chain links TRBV20-1 to TRBJ1-2; 8 nucleotides align to TRBD1. V lost 4 bases and J lost 7; bases outside the gene matches: 17. Germline CDR1 and CDR2: DFQATT and SNEGSKA (reference sequence). The CDR3 loop spans 16 amino acids. This chain's CDR3 is CSATRPGGAGYTGYTF. The CDR3 DNA sequence: TGCAGTGCTACCCGCCCAGGGGGCGCAGGTTACACTGGCTACACCTTC.

This clonotype was counted a few times. The chain combines TRBV7-8 with TRBJ2-5; 7 positions agree with TRBD2. The CDR3 runs to 13 residues. The junction had 4 bases not matched to a gene; V was cut back by 3 bases and J by 6 bases. CDR1 is SGHVS and CDR2 is FQNEAQ in the germline V gene. The CDR3 nucleotides read TGTGCCAGCAGCTTGGGAGGGGCACAGACCCAGTACTTC. Translating gives CASSLGGAQTQYF.

This rearrangement joins TRBV25-1 to TRBJ1-1, with TRBD1 as a possible D gene (6 bases). Trimming left V 6 bases short and J 3 bases short, with 11 bases between. Germline-derived CDR1 and CDR2 are MGHDK and SYGVNS. The CDR3 extends over 13 amino acids. CDR3 in amino acids: CASSGQMHTEAFF. The CDR3 region has the DNA TGTGCCAGCAGCGGACAGATGCACACTGAAGCTTTCTTT.

This rearrangement joins TRBV10-3 to TRBJ2-3; 8 bases line up with TRBD2. Germline values: CDR1 ENHRY, CDR2 SYGVKD. Losses at the gene ends were 5 bases for V and 3 bases for J; bases not matched to a gene: 7. The CDR3 runs 15 residues. Written as DNA, the CDR3 is TGTGCCATCAGTTGGGGCGGCGGGGGGACAGATACGCAGTATTTT. This translates into CAISWGGGGTDTQYF.

This clonotype has a handful of counts. The chain joins TRBV5-5 to TRBJ2-7; tentatively, D is TRBD1 (5 bases). Between the trimmed V and J ends, which lost 1 base and 4 bases, there was a span of 12 bases. The CDR3 spans 14 residues. The germline V gene has CDR1 SGHKS and CDR2 YYEKEE (reference sequence). This CDR3 is CASSLIGAPYEQYV. CDR3 coding DNA: TGTGCCAGCAGCTTGATAGGGGCACCGTACGAGCAGTACGTC.

This clonotype was recorded at least ten times. The V and J genes are TRBV12-3 or TRBV12-4 and TRBJ1-5; D uncertain. V dropped 6 bases and J dropped 3 bases, with 6 bases sitting between them. CDR3 size: 12 residues. CDR3 DNA sequence: TGTGCCAGCAGCTCTTTCAATCAGCCCCAGCATTTT. It encodes CASSSFNQPQHF.

The sample holds many counts of this clonotype. This sequence joins TRBV29-1 and TRBJ1-2, with no clear D. Germline-derived CDR1 and CDR2 are SQVTM and ANQGSEA. V gave up 5 bases and J gave up 0 bases, with 10 bases separating them. CDR3 length: 13 amino acids. The CDR3: CSVPGRANYGYTF. CDR3 nucleotides: TGCAGCGTTCCAGGCCGAGCTAACTATGGCTACACCTTC.

This clonotype was observed many times. This CDR3 is CSVDHDRVAPQYF. For the CDR3, the DNA is TGCAGCGTTGACCACGACAGGGTAGCGCCCCAGTACTTC. V and J are TRBV29-1 and TRBJ2-5, with 7 bases matching TRBD1. The CDR3 is made up of 13 amino acids. Germline V gene sequence: CDR1 SQVTM, CDR2 ANQGSEA. J was trimmed by 9 bases and V by 3 bases; bases with no gene match: 10.

The chain combines TRBV28 with TRBJ2-7; perhaps TRBD1 as D (5 bases). Germline V gene data show CDR1 as MDHEN and CDR2 as SYDVKM. V was shortened by 8 bases and J by 1 base, with 21 bases between the two germline ends. The CDR3 length is 16 residues. The CDR3 spells CASPPAGAGVSYEQYV. CDR3 DNA sequence: TGTGCCAGCCCTCCCGCTGGGGCAGGAGTTTCCTACGAGCAGTACGTC.